The TCR beta chain described here comes from a study of CD8+ T cells in alopecia areata. Germline CDR1 reads GTSNPN; CDR2 reads SVGIG (reference sequence). Trimming removed 4 bases from V and 3 bases from J, with 13 bases in between. The CDR3 runs 13 residues. Once RNA had been extracted, it was reverse transcribed into cDNA to act as the sequencing template. Libraries were prepared by immunoSEQ multiplex PCR; TCRdb keeps only in-frame clonotypes and omits some of them. The sample shows 65,000 to 70,000 clones, under 75% of them seen only once. Material: CD8+ T cells sorted from blood, obtained at week 0. The chain employs TRBV30 and TRBJ2-7; unclear D gene. This TCR was sampled from a human donor with alopecia areata. The CDR3 DNA follows: TGTGCCTGGACGGCTGGGGTTTACTACGAGCAGTACTTC. Amino acid sequence: CAWTAGVYYEQYF.